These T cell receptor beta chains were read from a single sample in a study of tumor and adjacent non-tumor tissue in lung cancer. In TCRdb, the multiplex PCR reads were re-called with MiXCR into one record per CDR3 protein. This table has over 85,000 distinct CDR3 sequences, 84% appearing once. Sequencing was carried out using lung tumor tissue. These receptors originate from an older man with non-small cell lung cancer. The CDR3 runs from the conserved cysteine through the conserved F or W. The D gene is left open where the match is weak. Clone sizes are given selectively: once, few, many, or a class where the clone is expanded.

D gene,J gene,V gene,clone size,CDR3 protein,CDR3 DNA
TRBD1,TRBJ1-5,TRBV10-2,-,CSRKTDRGGSNQPQHF,TGCTCTAGGAAAACCGACAGGGGTGGTAGCAATCAGCCTCAGCATTTT
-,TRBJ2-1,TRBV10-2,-,CASMPPGPSSHEQFF,TGCGCCAGCATGCCCCCGGGACCCTCCTCTCATGAGCAGTTCTTC
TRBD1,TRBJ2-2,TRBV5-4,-,CARSPPGQGLMNTGDLFF,TGTGCCAGGAGCCCGCCGGGACAGGGTTTGATGAACACCGGGGACCTGTTTTTT
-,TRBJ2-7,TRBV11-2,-,CVSGPYSGTTYEHYF,TGTGTCAGCGGCCCGTACTCCGGGACAACCTACGAGCACTACTTC
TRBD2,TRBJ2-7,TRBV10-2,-,CPSSDTSGSYVQYF,TGCCCCAGCAGTGATACTAGCGGGAGCTACGTGCAGTACTTC
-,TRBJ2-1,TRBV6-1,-,CANSEDEGLFGYNEQFF,TGTGCCAATAGTGAAGACGAGGGACTCTTTGGCTACAATGAGCAGTTCTTC
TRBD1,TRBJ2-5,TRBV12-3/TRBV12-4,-,CASSLRDRQETQYF,TGTGCCAGCAGTCTTAGGGACAGACAGGAGACACAGTACTTC
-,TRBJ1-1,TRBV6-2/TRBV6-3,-,CAISDRNTEAFF,TGTGCCATCAGCGACAGGAACACTGAAGCTTTCTTT
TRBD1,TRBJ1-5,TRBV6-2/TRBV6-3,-,CASSSTGIINNQPRRF,TGTGCCAGCAGTTCGACAGGGATTATAAACAATCAGCCCCGGCGTTTT
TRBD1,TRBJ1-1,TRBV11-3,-,CASSLKTGWMITEASF,TGTGCCAGCAGCCTAAAGACAGGGTGGATGATCACTGAAGCTTCCTTT
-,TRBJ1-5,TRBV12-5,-,CASSLDRNQPRHF,TGTGCTAGTAGTCTTGACAGAAATCAGCCCCGGCATTTT
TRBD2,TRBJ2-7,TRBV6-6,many,CASSLTSDSYEQYF,TGTGCCAGCAGTTTAACTAGCGACTCCTACGAGCAGTACTTC
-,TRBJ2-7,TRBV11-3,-,CVSSLDGTLRDQYF,TGTGTCAGCAGCTTGGACGGGACGCTAAGAGACCAGTACTTC
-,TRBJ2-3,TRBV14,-,CASTRDSDARETQYF,TGTGCCAGTACCCGGGACTCCGATGCCAGAGAAACGCAGTATTTT
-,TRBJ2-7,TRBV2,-,CASSEHDGQYF,TGTGCCAGCAGTGAGCACGACGGGCAGTACTTC
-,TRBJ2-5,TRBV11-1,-,CVSSLGRTNQETHYF,TGTGTCAGCAGCCTGGGTAGGACTAATCAAGAGACCCACTATTTC
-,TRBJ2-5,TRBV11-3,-,CASSLGVERLPETHYF,TGTGCCAGCAGCTTAGGTGTGGAGAGACTACCGGAGACCCACTACTTC
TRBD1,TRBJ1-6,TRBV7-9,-,CAIYPRDSSGSPLHF,TGTGCCATCTATCCCCGGGACAGCTCGGGGTCACCCCTCCACTTT
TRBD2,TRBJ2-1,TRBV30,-,CGQRTRGSYNEQFF,TGTGGCCAACGGACTAGAGGGAGCTACAATGAGCAGTTCTTC
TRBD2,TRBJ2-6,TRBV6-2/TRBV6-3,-,CVTGLAGPAGTNILTF,TGTGTCACCGGCCTAGCGGGACCAGCTGGGACCAACATCCTGACTTTC
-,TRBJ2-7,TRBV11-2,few,CASSHGTGPSYEQYF,TGTGCCAGCAGTCACGGGACGGGGCCCTCCTACGAACAGTACTTC
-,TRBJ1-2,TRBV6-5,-,CTISYSPPVESYTF,TGTACCATCAGTTACTCTCCCCCCGTGGAAAGCTACACCTTC
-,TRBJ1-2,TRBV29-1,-,CSALPYLGPDNHCYTF,TGCAGTGCTCTCCCCTACCTGGGACCAGATAACCATTGCTACACCTTC
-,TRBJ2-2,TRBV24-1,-,CATIDRPAGGLFF,TGTGCCACCATTGATAGACCGGCCGGGGGGCTGTTTTTT
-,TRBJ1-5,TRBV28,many,CASSLPTDRGPQHF,TGTGCCAGCAGTTTGCCCACGGACAGAGGTCCCCAGCATTTT
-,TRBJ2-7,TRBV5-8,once,CASSVPWRGRSEQYF,TGTGCCAGCAGCGTACCATGGCGGGGACGCTCCGAGCAGTACTTC
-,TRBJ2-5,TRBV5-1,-,CTSSLLSLGLSGGETHYF,TGCACCAGCAGCTTGTTGAGTTTGGGACTTTCTGGGGGAGAGACCCACTACTTC
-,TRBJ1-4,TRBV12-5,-,CANGFTTRGAYDEKLFF,TGTGCTAATGGTTTCACCACAAGGGGCGCCTATGATGAAAAACTGTTTTTT
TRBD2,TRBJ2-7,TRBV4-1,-,CASSRTLAGGGDKQYF,TGCGCCAGCAGCCGGACATTAGCGGGAGGGGGGGACAAGCAGTACTTC
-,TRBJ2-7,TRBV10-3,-,CHISPVVAHEQYF,TGTCACATCAGTCCAGTGGTCGCCCACGAGCAGTACTTC
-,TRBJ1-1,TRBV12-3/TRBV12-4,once,CASSFRGTQKGFF,TGTGCCAGCAGTTTCCGGGGCACACAGAAAGGTTTCTTT
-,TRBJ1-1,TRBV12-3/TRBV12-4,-,CASSLGRVINTEAFF,TGTGCCAGTAGTTTGGGGAGGGTCATTAACACTGAAGCTTTCTTT
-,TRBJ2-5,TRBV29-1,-,CSAEWGGETQYF,TGCAGCGCGGAATGGGGCGGGGAGACACAGTACTTC
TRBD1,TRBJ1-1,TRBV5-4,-,CASTFDRGLTEAFF,TGTGCCAGCACCTTCGACAGGGGATTAACTGAAGCTTTCTTT
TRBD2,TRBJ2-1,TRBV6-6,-,CASSLTSDSYEQFF,TGTGCCAGCAGCTTAACTAGCGACTCCTACGAGCAGTTCTTC
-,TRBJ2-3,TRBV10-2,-,CASSDPGQDTDRQYF,TGCGCCAGCAGCGATCCGGGTCAGGACACAGATAGGCAGTATTTT
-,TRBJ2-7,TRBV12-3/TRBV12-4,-,CASSFRLATTCSYEQYF,TGTGCCAGCAGTTTTCGGCTAGCGACAACGTGCTCATACGAGCAGTACTTC
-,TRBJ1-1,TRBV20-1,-,CSTFWGFVNAEAFF,TGCAGTACGTTTTGGGGGTTCGTGAACGCTGAAGCTTTCTTT
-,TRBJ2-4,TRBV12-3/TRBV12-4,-,CASRGGVKDIQYF,TGTGCCAGCAGGGGGGGAGTCAAAGACATTCAGTACTTC
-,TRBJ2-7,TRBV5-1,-,CSSTLGTYQFYEQYF,TGCTCCAGCACCTTGGGAACATACCAGTTCTACGAGCAGTACTTC
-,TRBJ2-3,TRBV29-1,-,CSSRQGDTQYF,TGCAGCTCCCGCCAGGGAGATACGCAGTATTTT
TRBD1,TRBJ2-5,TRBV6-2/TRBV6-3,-,CASSYYGQGPQETQYF,TGTGCCAGTAGTTACTACGGACAGGGCCCCCAAGAGACCCAGTACTTC
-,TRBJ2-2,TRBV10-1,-,CTSSDGSGTINTGELFF,TGTACCAGCAGTGACGGCAGTGGGACGATAAACACCGGGGAGTTGTTTTTT
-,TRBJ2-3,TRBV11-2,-,CATSGRNTDTRYF,TGCGCCACTTCTGGTCGGAACACAGATACGCGGTATTTT
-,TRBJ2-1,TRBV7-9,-,CASSLKLRSDHEQLF,TGTGCCAGCAGTCTTAAGCTCCGGTCCGACCATGAGCAGTTATTC
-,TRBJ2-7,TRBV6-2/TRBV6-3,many,CASTLDGSSYEQYF,TGTGCCAGCACCCTGGACGGCTCATCCTACGAGCAGTACTTC
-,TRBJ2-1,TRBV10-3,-,CAIGVNKPPSDEQFF,TGTGCCATCGGTGTAAACAAACCTCCTTCCGATGAGCAGTTCTTC
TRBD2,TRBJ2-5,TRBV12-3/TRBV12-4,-,CVSIKSDHQTSGLPQETQYF,TGTGTCAGCATAAAAAGCGACCACCAGACTAGCGGGCTTCCCCAGGAGACCCAGTACTTC
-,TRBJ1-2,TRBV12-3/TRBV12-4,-,CVSSIGIGYGYTF,TGTGTCAGTAGTATCGGGATAGGCTATGGCTACACCTTC
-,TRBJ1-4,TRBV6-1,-,CASSVSTAANEKLFF,TGTGCCAGCAGTGTTTCCACAGCGGCTAATGAAAAACTGTTTTTT
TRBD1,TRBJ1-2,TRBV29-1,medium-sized,CSVPGTGNYGYTF,TGCAGCGTACCCGGGACAGGGAACTATGGCTACACCTTC
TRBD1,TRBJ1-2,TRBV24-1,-,CATSDPLGQGNNYGYTF,TGTGCCACCAGTGATCCACTCGGACAGGGAAATAACTATGGCTACACTTTC